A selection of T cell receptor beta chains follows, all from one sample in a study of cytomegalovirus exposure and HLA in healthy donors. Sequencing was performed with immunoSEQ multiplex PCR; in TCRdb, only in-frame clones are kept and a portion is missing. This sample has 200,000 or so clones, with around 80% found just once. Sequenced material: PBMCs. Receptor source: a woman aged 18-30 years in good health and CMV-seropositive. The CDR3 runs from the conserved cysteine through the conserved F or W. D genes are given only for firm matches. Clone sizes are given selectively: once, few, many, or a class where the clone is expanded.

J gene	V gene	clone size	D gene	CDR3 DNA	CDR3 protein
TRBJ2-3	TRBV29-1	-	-	TGCAGCGTTGCCAACTCAGGTACAGATACGCAGTATTTT	CSVANSGTDTQYF
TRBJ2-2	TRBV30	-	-	TGTGCCTGGAGTCCCCAAAACACCGGGGAGCTGTTTTTT	CAWSPQNTGELFF
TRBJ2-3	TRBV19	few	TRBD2	TGTGCCAGTAGTATGTGGGGACTAGCGGAGACAGATACGCAGTATTTT	CASSMWGLAETDTQYF
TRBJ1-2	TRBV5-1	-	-	TGCGCCAGCAGCTTAGGCACTAACTATGTCTACACCTTC	CASSLGTNYVYTF
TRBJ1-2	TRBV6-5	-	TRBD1	TGTGCCAGCAGCCCGGGGGACAGGCCCGCTGGCTACACCTTC	CASSPGDRPAGYTF
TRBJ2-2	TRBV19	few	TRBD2	TGTGCCAGTAGTTGGTCGGGGGGGACCGGGGAGCTGTTTTTT	CASSWSGGTGELFF
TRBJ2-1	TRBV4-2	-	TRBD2	TGTGCCAGCAGCCAAAGGGCTGGACTAGATGGCAATGAGCAGTTCTTC	CASSQRAGLDGNEQFF
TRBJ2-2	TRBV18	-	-	TGTGCCAGCTCACCAGTGGCAGAAAACACCGGGGAGCTGTTTTTT	CASSPVAENTGELFF
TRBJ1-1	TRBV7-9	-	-	TGTGCCAGCAGCCCTATTGGCACTGAAGCTTTCTTT	CASSPIGTEAFF
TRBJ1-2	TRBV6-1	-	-	TGTGCCAGCAGTGAGGGTGTCGGAGCTAACTATGGCTACACCTTC	CASSEGVGANYGYTF
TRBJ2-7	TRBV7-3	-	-	TGTGCCAGCAGCCCTGGGGGGACCTACGAGCAGTACTTC	CASSPGGTYEQYF
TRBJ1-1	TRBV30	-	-	TGTGCCTGCCAGGTAACATCTTACCCTGAAGCTTTCTTT	CACQVTSYPEAFF
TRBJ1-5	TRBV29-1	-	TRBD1	TGCAGCGTTCAGCTGGACAGGGGGTACAATCAGCCCCAGCATTTT	CSVQLDRGYNQPQHF
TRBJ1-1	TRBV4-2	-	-	TGTGCCAGCAGCCAAAACAGGGCCAACACTGAAGCTTTCTTT	CASSQNRANTEAFF
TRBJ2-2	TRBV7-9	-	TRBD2	TGTGCCAGCAGCTTTTTGTTTGTTGTTAGCGGGAGCACCGGGGAGCTGTTTTTT	CASSFLFVVSGSTGELFF
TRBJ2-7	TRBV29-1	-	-	TGCAGCGTTGAAGATTCGGAGGCCTACGAGCAGTACTTC	CSVEDSEAYEQYF
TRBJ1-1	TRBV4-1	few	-	TGCGCCAGCAGCCAAGATTGGCACACTGAAGCTTTCTTT	CASSQDWHTEAFF
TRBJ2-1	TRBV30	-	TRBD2	TGTGCCTGGACCCCGGGACTAGCGGTTAATGAGCAGTTCTTC	CAWTPGLAVNEQFF
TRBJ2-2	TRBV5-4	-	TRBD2	TGTGCCAGCAGCCAAGGGACTAGCGGGGGACGTACCGGGGAGCTGTTTTTT	CASSQGTSGGRTGELFF
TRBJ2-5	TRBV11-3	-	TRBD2	TGTGCCAGCAGCTCGGGACTAGCGGGGTCTGGGACCCAGTACTTC	CASSSGLAGSGTQYF
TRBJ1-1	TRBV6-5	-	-	TGTGCCAGCAGTGAGTGGGAGGGGACTGAAGCTTTCTTT	CASSEWEGTEAFF
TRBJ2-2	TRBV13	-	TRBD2	TGTGCCAGCAGCAACCCCGCGGGGGGGGCGAACACCGGGGAGCTGTTTTTT	CASSNPAGGANTGELFF
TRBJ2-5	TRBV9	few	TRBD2	TGTGCCAGCAGCGGCGGGGGTCTCGTAGAGACCCAGTACTTC	CASSGGGLVETQYF
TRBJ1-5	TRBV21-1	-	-	TGTGCCAGCAGCAATAAGACAGATAGCAATCAGCCCCAGCATTTT	CASSNKTDSNQPQHF